This is a list of T cell receptor beta chains from one sample in a study of cytomegalovirus exposure and HLA in healthy donors. The assay was immunoSEQ multiplex PCR, and TCRdb's table has in-frame clones only and misses some. The sample lists roughly 90,000 clones, roughly 85% occurring once. Sequences were obtained from PBMCs. Source of these receptors: a man aged 18-30 years in good health and CMV-seropositive. The CDR3 runs from the conserved cysteine through the conserved F or W. D genes are given only for firm matches. Where a row states a size, it is once, few, many or the class of an expanded clone; other rows omit it.

abundance: -
v_gene: TRBV30
d_gene: TRBD2
j_gene: TRBJ2-7
CDR3aa: CAWRPLAGLTYEQYF
CDR3nt: TGTGCCTGGAGACCTCTAGCGGGACTAACCTACGAGCAGTACTTC

abundance: -
v_gene: TRBV18
d_gene: TRBD1
j_gene: TRBJ2-7
CDR3aa: CASSPGQGTLYEQYF
CDR3nt: TGTGCCAGCTCACCCGGACAGGGAACCCTCTACGAGCAGTACTTC

abundance: -
v_gene: TRBV28
d_gene: -
j_gene: TRBJ1-1
CDR3aa: CASSALGGTEAFF
CDR3nt: TGTGCCAGCAGTGCCTTGGGGGGCACTGAAGCTTTCTTT

abundance: -
v_gene: TRBV9
d_gene: TRBD2
j_gene: TRBJ2-7
CDR3aa: CASSAVGTSETYEQYF
CDR3nt: TGTGCCAGCAGCGCCGTTGGGACTAGCGAAACCTACGAGCAGTACTTC

abundance: -
v_gene: TRBV7-9
d_gene: TRBD2
j_gene: TRBJ2-1
CDR3aa: CASSNAWGREGYNEQFF
CDR3nt: TGTGCCAGCAGCAACGCCTGGGGGCGGGAGGGTTACAATGAGCAGTTCTTC

abundance: -
v_gene: TRBV28
d_gene: -
j_gene: TRBJ2-3
CDR3aa: CASYSGTDTQYF
CDR3nt: TGTGCCAGCTACTCAGGTACAGATACGCAGTATTTT

abundance: -
v_gene: TRBV5-1
d_gene: TRBD2
j_gene: TRBJ2-1
CDR3aa: CASSLELRREHGNEQFF
CDR3nt: TGCGCCAGCAGCTTGGAGTTGCGGCGGGAGCATGGCAATGAGCAGTTCTTC

abundance: -
v_gene: TRBV18
d_gene: -
j_gene: TRBJ2-6
CDR3aa: CASSPTGYSGANVLTF
CDR3nt: TGTGCCAGCTCACCGACAGGTTACTCTGGGGCCAACGTCCTGACTTTC

abundance: -
v_gene: TRBV7-8
d_gene: TRBD1
j_gene: TRBJ2-2
CDR3aa: CASSPGTGDSAGELFF
CDR3nt: TGTGCCAGCAGCCCCGGGACAGGGGATAGTGCCGGGGAGCTGTTTTTT

abundance: once
v_gene: TRBV27
d_gene: -
j_gene: TRBJ2-7
CDR3aa: CASSFALDYEQYF
CDR3nt: TGTGCCAGCAGTTTCGCCCTAGACTACGAGCAGTACTTC

abundance: -
v_gene: TRBV5-1
d_gene: TRBD1
j_gene: TRBJ2-4
CDR3aa: CASSLGRDAPTGMTKNIQYF
CDR3nt: TGCGCCAGCAGCTTGGGTCGGGATGCTCCGACAGGGATGACCAAAAACATTCAGTACTTC

abundance: -
v_gene: TRBV9
d_gene: TRBD2
j_gene: TRBJ2-3
CDR3aa: CASSAGGVTDTQYF
CDR3nt: TGTGCCAGCAGCGCGGGGGGGGTCACAGATACGCAGTATTTT

abundance: -
v_gene: TRBV6-1
d_gene: -
j_gene: TRBJ1-5
CDR3aa: CASSEATFSRRNQPQHF
CDR3nt: TGTGCCAGCAGTGAAGCGACGTTTAGCCGGAGGAATCAGCCCCAGCATTTT

abundance: few
v_gene: TRBV10-2
d_gene: TRBD2
j_gene: TRBJ2-3
CDR3aa: CASSSFSGSITDTQYF
CDR3nt: TGCGCCAGCAGTAGCTTTAGCGGGAGTATCACAGATACGCAGTATTTT

abundance: -
v_gene: TRBV7-9
d_gene: -
j_gene: TRBJ1-2
CDR3aa: CASSLGGWDGYTF
CDR3nt: TGTGCCAGCAGCTTGGGGGGTTGGGATGGCTACACCTTC

abundance: few
v_gene: TRBV19
d_gene: -
j_gene: TRBJ2-2
CDR3aa: CASSISGGGGELFF
CDR3nt: TGTGCCAGTAGTATATCAGGGGGAGGCGGGGAGCTGTTTTTT

abundance: -
v_gene: TRBV27
d_gene: -
j_gene: TRBJ1-3
CDR3aa: CASSPFEGGAGNTIYF
CDR3nt: TGTGCCAGCAGCCCTTTCGAGGGGGGGGCTGGAAACACCATATATTTT

abundance: -
v_gene: TRBV30
d_gene: TRBD1
j_gene: TRBJ2-7
CDR3aa: CAWSVGTGGPYEQYF
CDR3nt: TGTGCCTGGAGTGTAGGGACAGGGGGTCCCTACGAGCAGTACTTC

abundance: -
v_gene: TRBV27
d_gene: TRBD1
j_gene: TRBJ1-1
CDR3aa: CASRDRAALGAFF
CDR3nt: TGTGCCAGCCGTGACAGGGCCGCCCTGGGGGCTTTCTTT

abundance: once
v_gene: TRBV7-8
d_gene: TRBD1
j_gene: TRBJ2-7
CDR3aa: CASSLAPGDRNYEQYF
CDR3nt: TGTGCCAGCAGCTTAGCCCCCGGGGACAGGAACTACGAGCAGTACTTC

abundance: -
v_gene: TRBV6-5
d_gene: TRBD1
j_gene: TRBJ1-2
CDR3aa: CASSYGGRTGDGYTF
CDR3nt: TGTGCCAGCAGTTATGGTGGTAGGACAGGGGATGGCTACACCTTC

abundance: -
v_gene: TRBV5-1
d_gene: -
j_gene: TRBJ2-2
CDR3aa: CASSLVSSNTGELFF
CDR3nt: TGCGCCAGCAGCTTGGTCTCCTCGAACACCGGGGAGCTGTTTTTT

abundance: -
v_gene: TRBV5-1
d_gene: TRBD1
j_gene: TRBJ2-7
CDR3aa: CASSLGDRTYEQYF
CDR3nt: TGCGCCAGCAGCTTGGGGGACAGGACATACGAGCAGTACTTC

abundance: -
v_gene: TRBV15
d_gene: TRBD1
j_gene: TRBJ2-7
CDR3aa: CATSRGTGYEQYF
CDR3nt: TGTGCCACCAGCAGAGGGACAGGCTACGAGCAGTACTTC

abundance: -
v_gene: TRBV5-4
d_gene: TRBD1
j_gene: TRBJ2-1
CDR3aa: CASSLGGRGPYNEQFF
CDR3nt: TGTGCCAGCAGCTTAGGGGGCAGGGGACCTTACAATGAGCAGTTCTTC

abundance: -
v_gene: TRBV29-1
d_gene: TRBD1
j_gene: TRBJ1-2
CDR3aa: CSVIQGVGYTF
CDR3nt: TGCAGCGTTATCCAGGGGGTCGGCTACACCTTC

abundance: -
v_gene: TRBV7-9
d_gene: -
j_gene: TRBJ2-4
CDR3aa: CASSTPLGRENVKNIQYF
CDR3nt: TGTGCCAGCAGCACCCCTCTGGGACGGGAGAATGTCAAAAACATTCAGTACTTC

abundance: -
v_gene: TRBV5-1
d_gene: -
j_gene: TRBJ2-5
CDR3aa: CASSFEGGGGETQYF
CDR3nt: TGCGCCAGCAGCTTCGAGGGGGGCGGGGGAGAGACCCAGTACTTC

abundance: -
v_gene: TRBV5-1
d_gene: -
j_gene: TRBJ1-2
CDR3aa: CASSLGRGYGYTF
CDR3nt: TGCGCCAGCAGCTTGGGCAGGGGCTATGGCTACACCTTC

abundance: -
v_gene: TRBV6-6
d_gene: -
j_gene: TRBJ2-7
CDR3aa: CASSYLETGPRDEQYF
CDR3nt: TGTGCCAGCAGTTACTTAGAGACAGGACCCCGCGACGAGCAGTACTTC

abundance: -
v_gene: TRBV6-5
d_gene: TRBD1
j_gene: TRBJ1-1
CDR3aa: CASRDWTGRTEAFF
CDR3nt: TGTGCCAGCAGGGATTGGACAGGGAGGACTGAAGCTTTCTTT

abundance: -
v_gene: TRBV19
d_gene: -
j_gene: TRBJ1-2
CDR3aa: CASSPGIGLGYTF
CDR3nt: TGTGCCAGTAGCCCCGGGATCGGTCTTGGCTACACCTTC

abundance: few
v_gene: TRBV18
d_gene: -
j_gene: TRBJ2-2
CDR3aa: CASRRAGNTGELFF
CDR3nt: TGTGCCAGCAGACGGGCGGGGAACACCGGGGAGCTGTTTTTT

abundance: -
v_gene: TRBV19
d_gene: TRBD1
j_gene: TRBJ2-7
CDR3aa: CASSIGTGRSYEQYF
CDR3nt: TGTGCCAGTAGTATAGGGACAGGTCGCTCCTACGAGCAGTACTTC

abundance: -
v_gene: TRBV19
d_gene: -
j_gene: TRBJ1-1
CDR3aa: CASSIDGASVNTEAFF
CDR3nt: TGTGCCAGTAGTATAGATGGGGCCTCAGTGAACACTGAAGCTTTCTTT

abundance: -
v_gene: TRBV7-9
d_gene: -
j_gene: TRBJ2-7
CDR3aa: CASSPWGGSRHEQYF
CDR3nt: TGTGCCAGCAGCCCCTGGGGGGGCTCCAGGCACGAGCAGTACTTC

abundance: -
v_gene: TRBV4-2
d_gene: TRBD1
j_gene: TRBJ1-1
CDR3aa: CASSQGNRGTEAFF
CDR3nt: TGTGCCAGCAGCCAAGGGAACAGGGGCACTGAAGCTTTCTTT

abundance: -
v_gene: TRBV7-9
d_gene: TRBD1
j_gene: TRBJ1-1
CDR3aa: CASSFQGGEAFF
CDR3nt: TGTGCCAGCAGCTTCCAGGGGGGTGAAGCTTTCTTT

abundance: -
v_gene: TRBV14
d_gene: TRBD2
j_gene: TRBJ2-2
CDR3aa: CASSPYFSSGDNTGELFF
CDR3nt: TGTGCCAGCAGCCCTTATTTTTCTAGCGGAGACAACACCGGGGAGCTGTTTTTT

abundance: -
v_gene: TRBV4-2
d_gene: -
j_gene: TRBJ1-5
CDR3aa: CASSQVGQPQHF
CDR3nt: TGTGCCAGCAGCCAAGTCGGGCAGCCCCAGCATTTT

abundance: -
v_gene: TRBV30
d_gene: -
j_gene: TRBJ2-7
CDR3aa: CAWSEPGVPGQYF
CDR3nt: TGTGCCTGGAGTGAACCGGGAGTCCCCGGGCAGTACTTC

abundance: -
v_gene: TRBV28
d_gene: -
j_gene: TRBJ1-5
CDR3aa: CASSLDILGANQPQHF
CDR3nt: TGTGCCAGCAGTTTGGACATCCTAGGGGCGAATCAGCCCCAGCATTTT

abundance: -
v_gene: TRBV21-1
d_gene: -
j_gene: TRBJ1-5
CDR3aa: CASSRLRGGYQPQHF
CDR3nt: TGTGCCAGCAGTCGACTCCGGGGGGGATATCAGCCCCAGCATTTT

abundance: -
v_gene: TRBV20-1
d_gene: -
j_gene: TRBJ2-3
CDR3aa: CSAKAVDTQYF
CDR3nt: TGCAGTGCTAAGGCGGTAGATACGCAGTATTTT

abundance: -
v_gene: TRBV7-3
d_gene: TRBD2
j_gene: TRBJ2-3
CDR3aa: CASSIGTSDTDTQYF
CDR3nt: TGTGCCAGCAGCATCGGCACTAGCGACACAGATACGCAGTATTTT

abundance: few
v_gene: TRBV14
d_gene: -
j_gene: TRBJ2-2
CDR3aa: CASSPQAGELFF
CDR3nt: TGTGCCAGCAGCCCCCAGGCCGGGGAGCTGTTTTTT

abundance: -
v_gene: TRBV13
d_gene: -
j_gene: TRBJ1-1
CDR3aa: CASSLLATWAEAFF
CDR3nt: TGTGCCAGCAGCTTATTAGCCACTTGGGCTGAAGCTTTCTTT

abundance: -
v_gene: TRBV12-5
d_gene: -
j_gene: TRBJ2-2
CDR3aa: CASALSGELFF
CDR3nt: TGTGCTAGTGCCCTGTCCGGGGAGCTGTTTTTT

abundance: -
v_gene: TRBV27
d_gene: -
j_gene: TRBJ2-5
CDR3aa: CASSPTQIPTRADLQETQYF
CDR3nt: TGTGCCAGCAGTCCGACACAGATACCGACTAGGGCGGATCTCCAAGAGACCCAGTACTTC

abundance: -
v_gene: TRBV5-4
d_gene: -
j_gene: TRBJ2-5
CDR3aa: CASSFREETQYF
CDR3nt: TGTGCCAGCAGCTTCAGGGAAGAGACCCAGTACTTC

abundance: -
v_gene: TRBV13
d_gene: TRBD2
j_gene: TRBJ2-1
CDR3aa: CASSLILASHNEQFF
CDR3nt: TGTGCCAGCAGCTTAATACTAGCGAGTCACAATGAGCAGTTCTTC

abundance: -
v_gene: TRBV11-3
d_gene: -
j_gene: TRBJ2-3
CDR3aa: CASSPGGGTDTQYF
CDR3nt: TGTGCCAGCAGTCCTGGAGGCGGCACAGATACGCAGTATTTT

abundance: once
v_gene: TRBV9
d_gene: TRBD2
j_gene: TRBJ2-5
CDR3aa: CASSAGLAGEEGETQYF
CDR3nt: TGTGCCAGCAGCGCAGGACTAGCGGGAGAGGAAGGGGAGACCCAGTACTTC

abundance: -
v_gene: TRBV6-6
d_gene: -
j_gene: TRBJ2-7
CDR3aa: CASSPGNRDEQYF
CDR3nt: TGTGCCAGCAGTCCGGGAAATCGGGACGAGCAGTACTTC

abundance: -
v_gene: TRBV4-1
d_gene: -
j_gene: TRBJ1-3
CDR3aa: CASSLSPGTGNTIYF
CDR3nt: TGCGCCAGCAGCCTTTCACCAGGGACTGGAAACACCATATATTTT